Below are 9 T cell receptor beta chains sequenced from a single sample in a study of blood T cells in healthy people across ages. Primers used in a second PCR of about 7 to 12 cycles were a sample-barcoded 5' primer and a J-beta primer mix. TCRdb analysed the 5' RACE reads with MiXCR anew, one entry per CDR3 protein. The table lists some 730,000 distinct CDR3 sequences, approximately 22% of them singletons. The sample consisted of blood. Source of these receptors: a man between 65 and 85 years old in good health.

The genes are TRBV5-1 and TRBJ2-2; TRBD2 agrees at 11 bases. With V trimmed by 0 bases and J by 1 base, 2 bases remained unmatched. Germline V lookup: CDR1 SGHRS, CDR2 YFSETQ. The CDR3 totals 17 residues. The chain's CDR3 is CASSLAGLAGNTGELFF. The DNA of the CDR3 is TGCGCCAGCAGCTTGGCCGGACTAGCGGGGAACACCGGGGAGCTGTTTTTT.

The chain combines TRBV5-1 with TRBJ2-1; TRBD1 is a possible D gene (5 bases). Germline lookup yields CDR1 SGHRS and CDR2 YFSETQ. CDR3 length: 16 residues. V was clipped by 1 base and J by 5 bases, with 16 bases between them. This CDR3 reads CASSLIQGNLDNEQFF. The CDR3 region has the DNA TGCGCCAGCAGCTTGATCCAGGGAAATCTAGACAATGAGCAGTTCTTC.

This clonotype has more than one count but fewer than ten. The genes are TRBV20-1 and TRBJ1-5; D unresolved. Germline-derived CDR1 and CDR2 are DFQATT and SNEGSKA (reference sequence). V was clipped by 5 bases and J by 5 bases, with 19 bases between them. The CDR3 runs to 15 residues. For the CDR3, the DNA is TGCAGTGCTGGACTGGGGTATGGATCGGATCAGCCCCAGCATTTT. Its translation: CSAGLGYGSDQPQHF.

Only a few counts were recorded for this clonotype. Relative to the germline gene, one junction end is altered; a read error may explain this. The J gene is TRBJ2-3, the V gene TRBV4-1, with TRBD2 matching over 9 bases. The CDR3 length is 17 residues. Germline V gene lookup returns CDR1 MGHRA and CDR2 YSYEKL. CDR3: CTSSQEGSSGATDTQYF. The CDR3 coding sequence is TGCACCAGCAGCCAAGAGGGGTCTAGCGGGGCCACAGATACGCAGTATTTT.

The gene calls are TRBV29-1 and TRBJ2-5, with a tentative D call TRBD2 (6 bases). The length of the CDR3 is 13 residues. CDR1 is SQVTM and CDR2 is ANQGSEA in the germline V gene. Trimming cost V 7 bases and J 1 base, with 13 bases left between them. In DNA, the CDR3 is TGCAGCGCACGAGGAGCGGGCCAAGAGACCCAGTACTTC. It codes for CSARGAGQETQYF. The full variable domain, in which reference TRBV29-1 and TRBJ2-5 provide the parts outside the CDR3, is SAVISQKPSRDICQRGTSLTIQCQVDSQVTMMFWYRQQPGQSLTLIATANQGSEATYESGFVIDKFPISRPNLTFSTLTVSNMSPEDSSIYLCSARGAGQETQYFGPGTRLLVL.

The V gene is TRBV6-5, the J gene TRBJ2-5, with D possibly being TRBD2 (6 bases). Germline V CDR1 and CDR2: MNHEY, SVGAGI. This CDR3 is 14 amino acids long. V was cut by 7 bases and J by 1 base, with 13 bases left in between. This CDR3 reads CASKDLGGQETQYF. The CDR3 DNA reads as TGTGCCAGCAAGGACCTCGGGGGCCAAGAGACCCAGTACTTC.

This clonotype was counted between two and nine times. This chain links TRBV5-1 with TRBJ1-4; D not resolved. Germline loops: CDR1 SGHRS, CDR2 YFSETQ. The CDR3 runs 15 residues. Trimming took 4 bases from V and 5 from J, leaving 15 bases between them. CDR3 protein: CASSHQRRPNEKLFF. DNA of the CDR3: TGCGCCAGCAGCCATCAACGGAGGCCGAATGAAAAACTGTTTTTT.

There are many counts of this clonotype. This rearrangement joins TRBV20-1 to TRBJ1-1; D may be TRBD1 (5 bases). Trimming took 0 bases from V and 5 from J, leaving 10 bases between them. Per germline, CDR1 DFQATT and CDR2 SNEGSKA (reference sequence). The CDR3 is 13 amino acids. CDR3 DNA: TGCAGTGCTAGAGATTTGGGGGGGACTGAAGCTTTCTTT. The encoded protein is CSARDLGGTEAFF.

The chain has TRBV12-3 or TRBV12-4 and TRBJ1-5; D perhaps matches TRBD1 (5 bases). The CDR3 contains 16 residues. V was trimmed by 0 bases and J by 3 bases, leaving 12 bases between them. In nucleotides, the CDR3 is TGTGCCAGCAGTTTAGCGAGGGGCCCCCCCAATCAGCCCCAGCATTTT. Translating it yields CASSLARGPPNQPQHF.